The sequence of this T cell receptor beta chain was determined in a study of T cell responses to AZD1222 COVID-19 vaccine. Using immunoSEQ multiplex PCR, the repertoire was profiled, and TCRdb retains in-frame clones only, with some absent. The sample carries roughly 51,000 clones, roughly 90% recorded once. General study findings and limits: Reports say nearly half of spike-specific TCRs go after unmutated variant regions.

The CDR3 sequence is 14 residues long. Germline V gene data show CDR1 as SGHNT and CDR2 as YENEEA. V was clipped by 3 bases and J by 8 bases; unmatched bases: 5. Note on this clone: The antigen remains undetermined.

The rearrangement uses TRBV11-3 and TRBJ2-1; 9 nucleotides line up with TRBD2. The TCR was taken from an adult who received the AZD1222 COVID-19 vaccine. The sample in question was peripheral blood, obtained 28 days after the second AZD1222 dose. Written as DNA, the CDR3 is TGTGCCAGCAGCTTGGGACTAGCCACCTATGAGCAGTTCTTC. This sequence encodes CASSLGLATYEQFF.